Included here is one T cell receptor (beta chain) sequence, with context. This clone's antigen is unknown. Per-base qualities were not stored, and no clone one base away is much larger. The cohort consisted of some 730 healthy bone marrow donors. Cohort members were all nominally healthy when sampled, although unrecorded immune exposures were likely present. The donor tested CMV seronegative and was one of the 352 seronegative cohort members. A peripheral blood sample was collected from each donor, and TCR beta sequencing was performed on peripheral blood mononuclear cells. The Qiagen DNeasy Blood Extraction Kit was used to extract genomic DNA from the blood cell samples. The data belong to a study of cytomegalovirus exposure and HLA in healthy donors (dated by TCRdb to the late 2010s). For the wider study: According to an earlier analysis of 587 of the donors, roughly 180 million T cells yielded roughly 100 million unique TCR beta sequences and approximately 280 Gb of sequence data. Approximately 310 gigabases of sequencing data and 80 million or so unique TCR sequences were included in an early release covering roughly 700 HLA-typed donors. Of the roughly 400 genotyped donors, approximately 80% were placed in the genetic ancestry cluster associated with self-reported Caucasian donors. The study aimed to test whether signatures of past pathogen exposure could be identified by cataloging public T cell receptors. The study used immunosequencing to profile the T cell repertoires of several hundred subjects and linked those repertoires to cytomegalovirus serostatus. Along with the 666-subject first cohort, a separate validation cohort of over a hundred different subjects was used. To predict cytomegalovirus infection status, the study combined high-throughput TCR immunosequencing, statistical association of individual TCRs with disease status, and machine learning. In a later analysis, previously published TCR beta repertoires from 666 donors were re-analyzed and high-resolution HLA genotyping was added so that TCR occurrence patterns could be studied. In the later analysis, no new phenotypic data were used to find candidate immune exposures; instead, reliance was placed on TCR beta sequences and their occurrence across donors. An earlier analysis of some 500 of the donors used high-throughput TCR beta sequencing to judge whether each TCR beta V gene segment behaved as functional or pseudogenic. Donor age, sex, ethnicity and CMV serostatus were compiled alongside the repertoire data. A later genetic analysis used genome-wide SNP genotypes for about 65% of the 666 donors, treating that subset as a discovery cohort. All discovery cohort repertoires had been generated on a single sequencing platform. Class I and class II HLA loci were covered by the typing at four-digit resolution. Typing coverage varied by locus: roughly 620-630 donors for A, B, C, DRB1 and DQB1; under 550 for DQA1; nearly 610 for DPA1; fewer than 480 for DPB1. Four or five DR-DQ haplotypes were handled as single units for association and clustering because linkage in the cohort was strong. Among roughly 370 genotyped donors of the cohort, an average of approximately 250,000 unique TCR beta nucleotide sequences were sequenced per donor, around 20% of them non-productive. What the research found in general, with its limitations: HLA typing was unavailable for some donors at each locus, so association tests used only the typed subset. According to a later genetic analysis, donors in an Asian-associated ancestry cluster had fewer N-insertions in productive TCRs than the roughly 700-donor mean. The authors suggested that the approach could potentially be extended to other disease states and immunological phenotypes. A total of 150 to 200 TCR beta chains were listed by the study as associated with cytomegalovirus. An earlier analysis of 587 of the donors showed that most TCR beta V segments appeared in productive rearrangements either about 87% or about 30% of the time, which broadly matched IMGT annotations. An association between a missense DCLRE1C variant and V-gene and J-gene trimming of TCR beta chains was found in a later genetic analysis and replicated in an independent cohort. The only immune exposure information available for the cohort was CMV serostatus. Because counts were too low, roughly 17 rarely observed V segments, including chromosome 9 orphons, were left out of the earlier analysis of several hundred of the donors. Compared with equally common non-associated chains, HLA-associated TCR beta chains in a later analysis were more clonally expanded and had lower generation probabilities. A further reported finding was that TCR beta sequences accurately predicted the HLA-A and HLA-B alleles for most subjects in the first cohort. A few of the identified cytomegalovirus-associated TCR beta chains were confirmed in vitro to be specific for cytomegalovirus antigens. The 87-base-pair reads could not distinguish some IMGT-functional V segments, including TRBV6-2 and TRBV6-3, so those segments were excluded. A later analysis found that most CMV-associated TCR beta chains appeared HLA-restricted, with HLA associations seemingly driven largely by CMV exposure. Most TCR sequences were seen in very few donors, while some public TCRs were found in many individuals. Correlated functional status among segregating V segments might be attributable to linkage disequilibrium, but an unknown experimental factor could not be ruled out. Strong co-occurrence of HLA alleles, especially DR and DQ, made assigning TCR associations to individual alleles difficult. In a later analysis, TCR association rates were found to vary across HLA loci, with the most associated TCRs seen for DRB1 alleles and the fewest for HLA-C alleles. Cytomegalovirus status was reported to be diagnosed by the classifier with high specificity and sensitivity in both the original and validation cohorts. Specific HLA alleles were associated with about 17,000 TCR beta sequences at a false discovery rate of 0.05 in a later analysis. Presence/absence analyses assumed roughly uniform sequencing depth across donors, an assumption that may not hold. The cohort was sequenced for TCR beta chains only, and without alpha or paired-chain data the features that could be detected were limited. According to a later analysis, parvovirus B19, influenza, CMV and Epstein-Barr virus appeared linked to several top co-occurrence clusters. A cluster of highly shared sequence variants was judged likely to represent a technical artifact of the sequencing pipeline.

Library preparation was by the immunoSEQ multiplex PCR assay. For the multiplex PCR, a mixture combining 60 forward primers for TCR Vbeta segments and 13 reverse primers for TCR Jbeta segments was used. Amplification of the CDR3 region of rearranged TCR beta genes was performed with a multiplex PCR assay on genomic DNA. Amplified TCR beta libraries were sequenced as 87-base-pair reads on the Illumina HiSeq System. Per the original workflow: A later analysis tallied around 82 million unique TCR beta chains across the 666 repertoires, and about 12 million of those chains were shared by two or more donors. Raw reads were error-corrected and collapsed into unique sequences by a nearest-neighbor algorithm in which closely related sequences were merged to remove PCR and sequencing errors. V, D and J gene segments were assigned by aligning CDR3 sequences to IMGT reference sequences. For a sequence to be retained, a match of at least six nucleotides to both a V gene segment and a J gene segment was required. A rearrangement was called productive if the CDR3 had no stop codons and remained in frame with V and J, and every other rearrangement was called non-productive. CDR3 was defined according to IMGT convention as the region running from the second conserved V-encoded cysteine to the conserved J-encoded phenylalanine. The earlier analysis of around 640 of the donors excluded sequences that lacked an unambiguous match to a single V gene segment. An earlier analysis of a few hundred of the donors classified V segments as functional when productive rearrangements were above 56.7% and as segregating when the standard deviation between donors was above 5%. A statistical classification framework was built for diagnosing cytomegalovirus status from the catalog of TCR beta chain sequences. In a later analysis, TCR nucleotide sequences were compared against IMGT/GENE-DB human TR gene sequences so that V and J genes could be assigned. Using the TCRdist pipeline, a later analysis assigned CDR3 sequences along with most-parsimonious VDJ recombination scenarios. In a later analysis, each TCR beta chain was defined by its CDR3 amino acid sequence together with its V-gene family, and reads lacking a unique V-gene family were excluded. In a later analysis, approximately 640 highly shared, low-generation-probability nucleotide sequences were removed to address suspected cross-contamination and a sequencing artifact. In a later analysis, a clonal expansion index for each public chain was calculated from normalized within-repertoire ranks of inferred template counts. Generation probabilities in a later analysis came from a VDJ recombination model fitted to out-of-frame rearrangements, and those results were checked against IGoR. In a later analysis, hypergeometric tests were used to score TCR-TCR, TCR-HLA and TCR-CMV co-occurrence, with a repertoire-size bias correction applied to TCR pairs. To estimate false discovery rates, a later analysis permuted the HLA or CMV assignments 20 times. A later analysis grouped co-occurring TCRs with DBSCAN, adding TCRdist sequence similarity when clustering within HLA-allele-positive subsets. Repertoires with fewer than 30,000 or more than 120,000 public chains, plus five repertoires with anomalous nucleotide sharing, were excluded from co-occurrence clustering. In its TCRdb copy, this immuneACCESS table keeps in-frame sequences only and misses some clones. Where compared with another copy, unresolved V genes explain less than half of these, and the others have no known cause. V and J calls and clone size are given by that table; D and trimming were obtained from the DNA. This sample gives fewer than 150,000 clones in total; 70% to 80% of them show up just once. 4.5% to 5% of the sample is held by the ten biggest clonotypes.

V sheds 2 bases and J sheds 0 bases, leaving 11 bases between their ends. CDR3 length: 15 amino acids, cysteine to phenylalanine. Just CDR3 DNA is preserved here, 45 bases in frame from base 1. CDR1 SGHRS and CDR2 YFSETQ are derived from the germline V gene. This receptor was obtained from a woman in her fifties or sixties in good health and CMV-seronegative. The chain is assembled from TRBV5-1 and TRBJ2-5, with a tentative D gene TRBD1 over 6 matching bases. The sample taken for sequencing was PBMCs. The nucleotide sequence is given as TGCGCCAGCAGCTTCATCTCAGGGGACCAAGAGACCCAGTACTTC. Its protein is CASSFISGDQETQYF.